One and the same sample provided the 27 T cell receptor beta chains below, sequenced in a study of T cell responses to AZD1222 COVID-19 vaccine. Using immunoSEQ multiplex PCR, the repertoire was profiled, and TCRdb retains in-frame clones only, with some absent. The sample shows about 140,000 clones, roughly 90% of them seen only once. The sample here was peripheral blood, taken on day 0 of AZD1222 vaccination. The source of these receptors is an adult in good health.

The chain combines TRBV4-2 with TRBJ2-7, with 8 nucleotides matching TRBD2. V was clipped by 1 base and J by 2 bases; unmatched bases: 4. The CDR3 contains 15 residues. Germline lookup yields CDR1 LGHNA and CDR2 YNFKEQ. The chain's CDR3 is CASSQATAGAYEQYF. For the CDR3, the DNA is TGTGCCAGCAGCCAAGCCACAGCGGGAGCCTACGAGCAGTACTTC.

This chain connects TRBV7-2 to TRBJ1-2; 8 positions match TRBD1. V gave up 5 bases and J gave up 2 bases; unmatched junction bases: 13. This CDR3 has 17 residues. CDR1 is SGHTA and CDR2 is FQGNSA in the germline V gene. The CDR3 DNA sequence: TGTGCCAGCAGCCCGTGGCAGGGGGCCACCACAAACTATGGCTACACCTTC. This codes for CASSPWQGATTNYGYTF.

The chain is built from TRBV7-2 and TRBJ2-3, with a weak D call TRBD2 (6 bases). V gave up 1 base and J gave up 2 bases, with 13 bases separating them. This CDR3 spans 16 amino acids. Germline V gives CDR1 SGHTA, CDR2 FQGNSA. The CDR3 is CASSLEIRDFTDTQYF. As DNA, the CDR3 is TGTGCCAGCAGCTTAGAAATTCGGGACTTCACAGATACGCAGTATTTT.

This sequence joins TRBV2 and TRBJ1-2; 8 bases are a match to TRBD1. J lost 6 bases, V lost 3 bases, and 12 bases had no gene match. This CDR3 has 16 amino acids. Germline loops: CDR1 SNHLY, CDR2 FYNNEI. The CDR3 reads CASSDRQGSEFDGYTF. CDR3 nucleotides: TGTGCCAGCAGTGATAGACAGGGGAGCGAGTTTGATGGCTACACCTTC.

V gene TRBV2 combines with J gene TRBJ2-5; D gene uncertain. The CDR3 length is 15 residues. The V and J ends lost 6 bases and 4 bases respectively, with 18 bases between them. Germline loops: CDR1 SNHLY, CDR2 FYNNEI. The CDR3 reads CASSENSGLRETQYF. The CDR3 nucleotides are TGTGCCAGCAGCGAGAACAGTGGGTTAAGAGAGACCCAGTACTTC.

The rearrangement uses TRBV11-3 and TRBJ2-1; the match to TRBD2 covers 8 bases. The CDR3 is 16 amino acids. V was pared by 3 bases and J by 2 bases, with 6 bases of the junction left unmatched. Germline V gene lookup returns CDR1 SGHNT and CDR2 YENEEA. The CDR3 is CASSFGGDGPYNEQFF. The CDR3 bases are TGTGCCAGCAGCTTCGGGGGGGACGGACCCTACAATGAGCAGTTCTTC.

V is TRBV12-3 or TRBV12-4 and J is TRBJ1-1, with D unresolved. The CDR3 spans 13 residues. V lost 3 bases and J 4 bases, leaving 9 bases between the germline ends. CDR3 protein: CASSFSFFTEAFF. The CDR3 coding sequence is TGTGCCAGCAGTTTTAGTTTTTTCACTGAAGCTTTCTTT.

J is TRBJ1-6 and V is TRBV7-2, with TRBD1 as a possible D gene (5 bases). Trimming took off 4 bases at V and 3 bases at J, with 13 bases between the two ends. CDR1 SGHTA and CDR2 FQGNSA come from the germline V gene. The CDR3 length is 16 residues. CDR3 amino acids: CASSSSGGNYNSPLHF. Written as DNA, the CDR3 is TGTGCCAGCAGCTCCTCGGGGGGAAACTATAATTCACCCCTCCACTTT.

V and J are TRBV29-1 and TRBJ1-5; TRBD1 matches 12 bases. Losses at the gene ends were 4 bases for V and 8 bases for J; bases not matched to a gene: 9. Germline V CDR1 and CDR2: SQVTM, ANQGSEA. CDR3 length: 15 residues. The CDR3 nucleotides read TGCAGCGTTGCTGGGGGGACAGGGGGCTTGGAGCCCCAGCATTTT. This gives the protein CSVAGGTGGLEPQHF.

The J gene is TRBJ1-6, the V gene TRBV7-2; 8 bases map to TRBD1. Germline V gives CDR1 SGHTA, CDR2 FQGNSA. The CDR3 is 19 residues long. The junction had 14 bases not matched to a gene; V was cut back by 6 bases and J by 1 base. The CDR3 nucleotides are TGTGCCAGCAGTAACCAGGGGGCCCTAGGAGTGTCCTATAATTCACCCCTCCACTTT. The encoded protein is CASSNQGALGVSYNSPLHF.

This chain joins TRBV28 and TRBJ2-5; a weak D match, TRBD1 (5 bases). The CDR3 contains 13 residues. CDR1 is MDHEN, CDR2 SYDVKM, per germline. Trimming removed 9 bases at V and 4 bases at J, with 15 bases between. CDR3 in amino acids: CASIGANGETQYF. The CDR3 coding sequence is TGTGCCAGTATTGGGGCGAATGGAGAGACCCAGTACTTC.

This chain joins TRBV7-3 and TRBJ2-2, with D possibly being TRBD1 (5 bases). Trimming stripped 1 base from V and 2 bases from J, with 5 bases between. The CDR3 is 14 amino acids. The V gene's germline CDR1 is SGHTA and CDR2 FQGTGA. The CDR3 bases are TGTGCCAGCAGCTTAAGGACAAACACCGGGGAGCTGTTTTTT. Protein: CASSLRTNTGELFF.

This clone was recorded once. The V and J genes are TRBV29-1 and TRBJ1-2, with D perhaps TRBD1 (5 bases). V gave up 7 bases and J gave up 2 bases, with 14 bases separating them. The germline CDR1 and CDR2 sequences are SQVTM and ANQGSEA. This CDR3 is built from 13 residues. The CDR3 DNA reads TGCAGCGCATACCGGGGCGCGAACTATGGCTACACCTTC. This sequence encodes CSAYRGANYGYTF.

This clone showed up just a few times. This chain uses TRBV4-1 with TRBJ1-1; D remains unclear. The germline V and J ends were trimmed by 0 bases and 4 bases, with 12 bases remaining between them. CDR3 length equals 15 residues. The germline V gene has CDR1 MGHRA and CDR2 YSYEKL. The CDR3 protein is CASSQDLPRGTEAFF. CDR3 DNA sequence: TGCGCCAGCAGCCAAGATCTACCCCGGGGCACTGAAGCTTTCTTT.

This clone was counted once. The DNA for the CDR3 is TGCGCCAGCAGCTTGGAGGGGTTTAGTAATGAAAAACTGTTTTTT. Residues: CASSLEGFSNEKLFF. The rearrangement links TRBV5-1 to TRBJ1-4; D is possibly TRBD1 (5 bases). Germline loops: CDR1 SGHRS, CDR2 YFSETQ. Trimming left V 0 bases short and J 4 bases short, with 10 bases between. The CDR3 spans 15 residues.

The chain employs TRBV18 and TRBJ2-7, with D maybe TRBD2 (5 bases). The germline V gene encodes CDR1 KGHSH and CDR2 LQKENI. This CDR3 is built from 14 residues. V was pared by 3 bases and J by 2 bases, with 11 bases between. Written as DNA, the CDR3 is TGTGCCAGCTCACCCCGGACGGGAACCTACGAGCAGTACTTC. Translation: CASSPRTGTYEQYF.

V and J are TRBV19 and TRBJ2-7; 8 bases are shared with TRBD1. V was pared by 5 bases and J by 2 bases, with 8 bases of the junction left unmatched. From germline, CDR1 is LNHDA and CDR2 SQIVND (reference sequence). CDR3 length equals 15 residues. The CDR3 sequence is CASSQTGAVTYEQYF. Here the CDR3 DNA reads TGTGCCAGTAGTCAGACAGGGGCAGTTACCTACGAGCAGTACTTC.

The rearrangement joins TRBV2 to TRBJ2-4; TRBD2 is a possible D gene (5 bases). The CDR3 runs to 17 residues. Germline lookup yields CDR1 SNHLY and CDR2 FYNNEI. V gave up 6 bases and J gave up 0 bases, with 18 bases separating them. The CDR3 nucleotides are TGTGCCAGCAGCCCTGACTCAGCGGCCCTAGCCAAAAACATTCAGTACTTC. It translates to CASSPDSAALAKNIQYF.

V and J are TRBV4-3 and TRBJ2-7, with D maybe TRBD2 (5 bases). V shed 1 base and J shed 3 bases, with 13 bases lying between them. Looked up from germline, CDR1 is LGHNA and CDR2 is YSLEER. There are 15 residues in the CDR3. The CDR3 DNA is TGCGCCAGCAGCCAAGGCCCTGGGAGAAGCTACGAGCAGTACTTC. It encodes CASSQGPGRSYEQYF.

The rearrangement uses TRBV3-1 (or the pseudogene TRBV3-2) and TRBJ1-4; TRBD1 agrees at 8 bases. Germline V gene data show CDR1 as LGHDT and CDR2 as YNNKEL (reference sequence). This CDR3 region has 14 residues. Germline trimming cut 1 base from V and 11 bases from J; bases unmatched to any gene: 6. The CDR3 loop is CASSQGSGGRKLFF. The CDR3 region has the DNA TGTGCCAGCAGCCAAGGGTCAGGGGGCCGGAAACTGTTTTTT.

CDR3 in amino acids: CASRSGQGLGAFF. In DNA form, the CDR3 reads TGTGCCAGCAGGTCTGGACAGGGGCTAGGGGCTTTCTTT. V is TRBV6-5 and J is TRBJ1-1, with 9 bases aligning to TRBD1. Per germline, CDR1 MNHEY and CDR2 SVGAGI. The CDR3 has 13 amino acids. V was pared by 6 bases and J by 11 bases, with 10 bases of the junction left unmatched.

The chain links TRBV19 to TRBJ1-2; TRBD1 matches 8 bases. This CDR3 is built from 16 residues. Germline V gene sequence: CDR1 LNHDA, CDR2 SQIVND (reference sequence). V dropped 3 bases and J dropped 6; count of bases not matched to a gene: 12. The CDR3 spells CASSILDRGDGNGYTF. The CDR3 coding sequence is TGTGCCAGTAGTATCCTAGACAGGGGAGACGGTAATGGCTACACCTTC.

The V call is TRBV27, the J call TRBJ1-1; D remains ambiguous. The CDR3 extends over 13 amino acids. V was clipped by 8 bases and J by 4 bases, with 14 bases between them. The V gene's germline CDR1 is MNHEY and CDR2 SMNVEV (reference sequence). The CDR3 loop is CASGYLGVTEAFF. The CDR3 coding sequence is TGTGCCAGCGGCTACCTCGGGGTCACTGAAGCTTTCTTT.

There are a few counts of this clone. The chain links TRBV19 to TRBJ1-1, with 10 bases aligning to TRBD1. V lost 1 base, J lost 6 bases, and 8 bases stayed unmatched. In germline, CDR1 is LNHDA, CDR2 SQIVND (reference sequence). The CDR3 has 16 amino acids. This chain's CDR3 is CASSIAYDRGHAEAFF. Here the CDR3 DNA reads TGTGCCAGTAGTATAGCCTATGACAGGGGGCATGCTGAAGCTTTCTTT. Full variable domain (outside the CDR3, taken from reference TRBV19 and TRBJ1-1): DGGITQSPKYLFRKEGQNVTLSCEQNLNHDAMYWYRQDPGQGLRLIYYSQIVNDFQKGDIAEGYSVSREKKESFPLTVTSAQKNPTAFYLCASSIAYDRGHAEAFFGQGTRLTVV.

V gene TRBV28 combines with J gene TRBJ1-2; D is undetermined. Trimming took off 5 bases at V and 1 base at J, with 5 bases between the two ends. This CDR3 region has 12 residues. CDR1 and CDR2 from the germline V gene are MDHEN and SYDVKM. In DNA, the CDR3 is TGTGCCAGCAGTCCACTTAACTATGGCTACACCTTC. Its protein is CASSPLNYGYTF.

This clone has a single count. The CDR3 protein is CASSLVVNYGYTF. CDR3 coding DNA: TGTGCCAGCAGCTTGGTAGTTAACTATGGCTACACCTTC. The chain uses TRBV5-5 and TRBJ1-2, with D unclear. The CDR3 is 13 amino acids. Germline CDR1 SGHKS, CDR2 YYEKEE (reference sequence). V lost 0 bases and J 1 base, leaving 4 bases between the germline ends.

The gene calls are TRBV6-5 and TRBJ2-7; D gene uncertain. V lost 5 bases and J lost 3, with 5 bases in between. The CDR3 has 11 residues. Germline CDR1 MNHEY, CDR2 SVGAGI. CDR3 protein: CASSRYYEQYF. The CDR3 bases are TGTGCCAGCAGTAGATACTACGAGCAGTACTTC.